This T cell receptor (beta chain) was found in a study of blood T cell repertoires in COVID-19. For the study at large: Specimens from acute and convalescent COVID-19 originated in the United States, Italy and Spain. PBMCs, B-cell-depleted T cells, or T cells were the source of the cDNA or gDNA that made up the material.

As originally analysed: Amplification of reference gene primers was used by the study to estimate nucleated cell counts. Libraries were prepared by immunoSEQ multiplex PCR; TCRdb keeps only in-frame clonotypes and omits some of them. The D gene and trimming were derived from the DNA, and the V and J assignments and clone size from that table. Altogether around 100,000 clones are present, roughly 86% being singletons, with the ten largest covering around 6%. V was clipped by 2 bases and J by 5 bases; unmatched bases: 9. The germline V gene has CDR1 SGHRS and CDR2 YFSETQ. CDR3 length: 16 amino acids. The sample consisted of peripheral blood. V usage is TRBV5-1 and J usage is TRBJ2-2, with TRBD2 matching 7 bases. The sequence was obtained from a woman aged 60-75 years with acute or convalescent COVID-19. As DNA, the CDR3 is TGCGCCAGCAGCTTTGGAGGGAGGGCTATTACCGGGGAGCTGTTTTTT. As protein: CASSFGGRAITGELFF.